This T cell receptor beta chain was found in a study of T cell responses to AZD1222 COVID-19 vaccine. Study-level findings and limits: In a largely white British group with more females than males, clonal diversity was possibly underestimated. Among vaccine-associated CD4 TCRs, coverage spanned spike, with dominance at 160-218 and 743-854.

Germline V gives CDR1 SGHTA, CDR2 FQGNSA. The germline V and J ends were trimmed by 5 bases and 3 bases, with 10 bases remaining between them. The CDR3 length is 13 residues. The table came from immunoSEQ multiplex PCR; TCRdb's copy has only in-frame clones and leaves some out. The sample gives 110,000 or so clones, approximately 88% of which show up once; about 6.5% is in the top ten. As to this clone: Its antigen is not known. This sample includes further DNA sequences coding for the same CDR3.

The genes are TRBV7-2 and TRBJ2-5; a possible D gene is TRBD1 (5 bases). Sample: peripheral blood, taken 28 days after the second AZD1222 dose. The TCR was taken from an adult who received the AZD1222 COVID-19 vaccine. The CDR3 protein is CASSLRQKETQYF. Written as DNA, the CDR3 is TGTGCCAGCAGCCTAAGACAGAAAGAGACCCAGTACTTC.